The TCR beta chain under discussion was sequenced for a study of early T cells in non-severe SARS-CoV-2 infection. This clonotype was observed a few times. Unique molecular identifiers (one per individual cDNA molecule) were attached. TCRdb independently ran MiXCR on the 5' RACE reads; one entry per CDR3 protein. The sample has around 84,000 distinct CDR3 sequences; about 12% are singletons. The V gene end was trimmed by 2 bases and the J gene end by 6 bases; junction bases not matched to a gene: 6. The CDR3 spans 15 residues. The TCR sequence derives from an adult who was a healthcare worker with PCR-confirmed SARS-CoV-2 infection or an uninfected control (not recorded which). Material for sequencing was whole blood. The genes are TRBV12-3 or TRBV12-4 and TRBJ2-1; 8 positions match TRBD2. DNA of the CDR3: TGTGCCAGCAGTTTACAAGCGGGAGACTTCAATGAGCAGTTCTTC. Its protein product is CASSLQAGDFNEQFF.